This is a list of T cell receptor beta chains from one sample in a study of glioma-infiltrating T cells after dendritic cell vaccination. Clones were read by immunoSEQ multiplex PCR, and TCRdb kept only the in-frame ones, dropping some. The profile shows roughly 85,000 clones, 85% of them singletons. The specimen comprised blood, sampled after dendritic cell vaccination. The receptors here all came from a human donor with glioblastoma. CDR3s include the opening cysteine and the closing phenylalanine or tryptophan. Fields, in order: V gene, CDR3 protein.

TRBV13	CASSLVRSGADTQYF
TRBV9	CASSVAGRAYNEQFF
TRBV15	CATSRVRRTGGDGYTF
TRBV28	CASSFASGSSYNEQFF
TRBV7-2	CASSLTLGRGNYEQYF
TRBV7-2	CASSPHGRVNTEAFF
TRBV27	CASSDLSGGINTGELFF
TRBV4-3	CASSQVGGARDTQYF
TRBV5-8	CASSFGGAYYEQYF
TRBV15	CATSRDTRGKPAGARSSYNEQFF
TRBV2	CASNRAGGQGATGELFF
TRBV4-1	CASSQARGDYGYTF
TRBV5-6	CASSRRTERGDYGYTF
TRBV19	CASSVLAGLGNEQFF
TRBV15	CATSRDSGKGAEWGQFF
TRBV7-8	CASSLKTGSYGYTF
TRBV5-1	CASSWLAGGQWEQFF
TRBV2	CASRDQQGMNTEAFF
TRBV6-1	CASSASPVEQFF
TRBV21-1	CASSEPGQGGYEQYF
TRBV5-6	CASSSTGGPYNEQFF
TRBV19	CATSGKDREQYF
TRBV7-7	CASSSGAGWETQYF